The clone carrying this TCR beta chain has a single count. The record originates from a study of T cell responses to AZD1222 COVID-19 vaccine. Assay used: immunoSEQ multiplex PCR; TCRdb lists only in-frame clones, some missing. This sample yields about 86,000 clones, of which about 92% are seen a single time; approximately 3% belongs to the top ten. V was shortened by 3 bases and J by 4 bases, with 13 bases between the two germline ends. Germline-derived CDR1 and CDR2 are LNHDA and SQIVND (reference sequence). The CDR3 length is 14 residues. The material sequenced was peripheral blood, taken on day 0 of AZD1222 vaccination. The clonotype originates from an adult in good health. The chain couples TRBV19 to TRBJ2-7; D is possibly TRBD1 or TRBD2 (5 bases each). The CDR3: CASSIEGRTYEQYF. CDR3 in DNA: TGTGCCAGTAGTATTGAGGGGCGAACTTACGAGCAGTACTTC.